This T cell receptor beta chain was retrieved from a study of vaccination and CD4 T cells after COVID-19. Study summary: A vaccine, either BNT162b2 or mRNA-1273, was given to participants in two doses. The authors gave control cultures a CEFX pool, an HIV-1 Nef pool, or no peptide.

CDR1 and CDR2 (germline): KGHDR, SFDVKD. With 5 bases clipped from V and 4 bases from J, the junction kept 3 bases outside the gene matches. The CDR3 extends over 13 amino acids. This clonotype was recorded a few times. The antigen remains undetermined. Regarding treatment: approximately 11-day PBMC culture with coronavirus spike peptide pools or control peptides (ViraFEST assay). Sequencing of the DNA from cultured CD4+ T cells was carried out with the Oncomine TCR Beta short-read assay. MiXCR was run by TCRdb on the PCR reads, yielding one entry per CDR3 protein. The data contain 12,000 or so distinct CDR3 sequences, 60% of them singletons.

The sequence was collected from a human donor who had recovered from COVID-19. Specimen: CD4+ T cells from blood, cultured in vitro. This chain uses TRBV24-1 with TRBJ1-1; TRBD1 matches at 7 bases. The CDR3 region is CATSAGGGTEAFF. Here the CDR3 DNA reads TGTGCCACCAGTGCAGGGGGGGGCACTGAAGCTTTCTTT.